This TCR beta chain was identified in a study of blood T cell repertoires in COVID-19. Study information: Both acute and convalescent COVID-19 samples were obtained from the United States, Italy and Spain. Sample material is recorded as cDNA or gDNA derived from T cells, B-cell-depleted T cells, or PBMCs.

Repertoires were generated with immunoSEQ multiplex PCR, while TCRdb's copy carries only in-frame clones and drops some. The sample contains approximately 180,000 clones, approximately 85% of which appear only once. The CDR3 is 12 residues long. Germline CDR1 and CDR2: LNHNV and YYDKDF (reference sequence). V lost 1 base, J lost 5 bases, and 5 bases lay in between. The receptor was derived from a human donor with active or convalescent COVID-19. The donor label of this sample is uncertain. Material: peripheral blood. The V and J genes are TRBV15 and TRBJ1-1; D unresolved. The CDR3 loop reads CATSRAGTEAFF. DNA for the CDR3: TGTGCCACCAGCAGAGCAGGAACTGAAGCTTTCTTT.